Following are 30 T cell receptor beta chains from one sample sequenced in a study of OX40 agonist ivuxolimab in advanced cancers. Libraries were prepared by immunoSEQ multiplex PCR; TCRdb keeps only in-frame clonotypes and omits some of them. The table records under 60,000 clones, about 85% of them present only once. This material consisted of CD4+ or CD8+ T cells sorted from blood, taken in a trial of the OX40 agonist ivuxolimab. These receptor sequences come from an adult with an advanced solid tumor such as melanoma, head and neck, liver or kidney cancer.

This clone was picked up one time. The V call is TRBV18, the J call TRBJ1-1, with D tentatively TRBD1 (5 bases). The V gene's germline CDR1 is KGHSH and CDR2 LQKENI. The CDR3 totals 14 residues. V was pared by 1 base and J by 4 bases, with 10 bases between. Here the CDR3 reads CASSPRGEVTEAFF. Here the CDR3 DNA reads TGTGCCAGCTCACCACGAGGGGAAGTCACTGAAGCTTTCTTT.

The CDR3 is CAWSRTRTAGITEAFF. In nucleotides, the CDR3 is TGTGCCTGGAGCCGTACTCGGACGGCGGGGATCACTGAAGCTTTCTTT. V usage is TRBV30 and J usage is TRBJ1-1; D remains ambiguous. CDR1 and CDR2 (germline): GTSNPN, SVGIG (reference sequence). The CDR3 has 16 residues. The V end lost 3 bases, the J end lost 4 bases, and 21 bases lay between the germline ends.

V is TRBV7-9 and J is TRBJ1-1; perhaps TRBD1 as D (5 bases). V shed 5 bases and J shed 1 base, with 17 bases lying between them. The CDR3 totals 16 residues. Germline lookup yields CDR1 SEHNR and CDR2 FQNEAQ (reference sequence). This CDR3 reads CASSIPISQGNTEAFF. CDR3 in DNA: TGTGCCAGCAGCATCCCCATCAGCCAGGGGAACACTGAAGCTTTCTTT.

V and J are TRBV4-3 and TRBJ2-5, with TRBD2 matching over 8 bases. Per germline, CDR1 LGHNA and CDR2 YSLEER. This CDR3 has 14 residues. J gave up 11 bases and V 4 bases, and 12 bases lay outside the gene matches. The CDR3: CASSRAGEDKEQYF. CDR3 coding DNA: TGCGCCAGCAGCCGAGCGGGGGAGGATAAGGAGCAGTACTTC.

This sequence joins TRBV9 and TRBJ2-3; 9 positions match TRBD2. Per the germline V gene, CDR1 is SGDLS and CDR2 is YYNGEE. Trimming took 0 bases from V and 5 from J; bases not matched to a gene: 7. The CDR3 is made up of 16 amino acids. The DNA for the CDR3 is TGTGCCAGCAGCGTAGTTCCTAGCGGGGTAAGAGATACGCAGTATTTT. It translates to CASSVVPSGVRDTQYF.

This clone was observed a few times. The chain has TRBV6-6 and TRBJ1-1; D might be TRBD1 (6 bases). The V gene's germline CDR1 is MNHNY and CDR2 SVGAGI (reference sequence). The CDR3 length is 16 residues. The V end was cut by 0 bases, the J end by 4 bases, with 15 bases between. Here the CDR3 reads CASSYSWGRGATEAFF. Written as DNA, the CDR3 is TGTGCCAGCAGTTACTCTTGGGGGCGCGGGGCCACTGAAGCTTTCTTT.

A few counts support this clone. The genes are TRBV6-1 and TRBJ1-2; maybe TRBD1 (5 bases). The CDR3 loop spans 14 amino acids. The ends were cut back, 1 base at V and 4 bases at J, with 10 bases in the middle. Germline values: CDR1 MNHNS, CDR2 SASEGT. CDR3 amino acids: CASSEGPGSYGYTF. CDR3 nucleotide sequence: TGTGCCAGCAGTGAAGGTCCAGGGAGCTATGGCTACACCTTC.

This chain links TRBV6-6 with TRBJ1-5, with 9 bases lining up with TRBD1. Looked up from germline, CDR1 is MNHNY and CDR2 is SVGAGI (reference sequence). V lost 7 bases and J lost 6; bases outside the gene matches: 13. The CDR3 consists of 16 residues. CDR3 in amino acids: CASTTSGQGESQPQHF. CDR3 nucleotides: TGTGCCAGCACAACCTCGGGACAGGGTGAGAGTCAGCCCCAGCATTTT.

The chain links TRBV7-3 to TRBJ2-3, with 10 bases aligning to TRBD2. J was trimmed by 2 bases and V by 5 bases; bases with no gene match: 10. Germline-derived CDR1 and CDR2 are SGHTA and FQGTGA. The CDR3 consists of 17 residues. This CDR3 is CASSAHSGRSPTDTQYF. CDR3 bases: TGTGCCAGCAGCGCCCATAGCGGGAGGTCTCCCACAGATACGCAGTATTTT.

This chain uses TRBV6-5 with TRBJ2-2, with D hard to call. With 5 bases removed from V and 5 bases from J, the gap between germline ends came to 6 bases. CDR1 and CDR2 from the germline V gene are MNHEY and SVGAGI. The CDR3 has 12 residues. The CDR3 sequence is CASSLGTGELFF. In DNA form, the CDR3 reads TGTGCCAGCAGTCTAGGGACCGGGGAGCTGTTTTTT.

The rearrangement joins TRBV5-1 to TRBJ2-1, with a weak D call TRBD2 (6 bases). This CDR3 has 16 amino acids. Germline V CDR1 and CDR2: SGHRS, YFSETQ. The germline V and J ends were trimmed by 2 bases and 7 bases, with 19 bases remaining between them. CDR3 loop: CASSFYLSGTPNEQFF. In DNA form, the CDR3 reads TGCGCCAGCAGCTTTTACTTGTCCGGGACTCCTAATGAGCAGTTCTTC.

The rearrangement links TRBV18 to TRBJ1-2; a possible D gene is TRBD1 (6 bases). V was clipped by 2 bases and J by 3 bases, with 13 bases between them. The germline CDR1 and CDR2 sequences are KGHSH and LQKENI. The CDR3 loop spans 15 amino acids. As DNA, the CDR3 is TGTGCCAGCTCACCAATACAGGGCCTTCACTATGGCTACACCTTC. Translation gives CASSPIQGLHYGYTF.

The chain combines TRBV27 with TRBJ2-3, with D perhaps TRBD1 (5 bases). This CDR3 has 16 amino acids. Trimming took off 5 bases at V and 0 bases at J, with 15 bases between the two ends. Germline V CDR1 and CDR2: MNHEY, SMNVEV (reference sequence). CDR3 DNA sequence: TGTGCCAGCAGTCCCTGGTCGACAGCTAGCACAGATACGCAGTATTTT. This gives the protein CASSPWSTASTDTQYF.

This chain connects TRBV7-9 to TRBJ1-2, with 9 bases fitting TRBD1. In germline, CDR1 is SEHNR, CDR2 FQNEAQ (reference sequence). The CDR3 totals 14 residues. With 5 bases clipped from V and 3 bases from J, the junction kept 4 bases outside the gene matches. The CDR3 here is CASSPDRGHYGYTF. The CDR3 coding sequence is TGTGCCAGCAGCCCGGACAGGGGCCACTATGGCTACACCTTC.

The rearrangement uses TRBV7-6 and TRBJ2-1; D is perhaps TRBD2 (6 bases). Germline values: CDR1 SGHVS, CDR2 FNYEAQ. This CDR3 region has 15 residues. V was trimmed by 1 base and J by 2 bases, leaving 9 bases between them. The CDR3 DNA sequence: TGTGCCAGCAGCTTAGTTAGCGGCACCTACAATGAGCAGTTCTTC. Its protein is CASSLVSGTYNEQFF.

The genes are TRBV15 and TRBJ2-7; 10 positions match TRBD2. CDR3 length: 14 residues. Germline V CDR1 and CDR2: LNHNV, YYDKDF (reference sequence). V was pared by 3 bases and J by 2 bases, with 1 base of the junction left unmatched. In nucleotides, the CDR3 is TGTGCCACCAGCAGCGGACTAGCGGCCTACGAGCAGTACTTC. This translates into CATSSGLAAYEQYF. The entire variable domain, with the rest obtained from reference TRBV15 and TRBJ2-7, is as follows: DAMVIQNPRYQVTQFGKPVTLSCSQTLNHNVMYWYQQKSSQAPKLLFHYYDKDFNNEADTPDNFQSRRPNTSFCFLDIRSPGLGDTAMYLCATSSGLAAYEQYFGPGTRLTVT.

This clone has a single count. The chain recombines TRBV11-3 with TRBJ2-7; perhaps TRBD1 as D (5 bases). Germline V gives CDR1 SGHNT, CDR2 YENEEA. This CDR3 spans 19 amino acids. V was cut by 0 bases and J by 1 base, with 22 bases left in between. CDR3 bases: TGTGCCAGCAGCTTAGAGGGAATGGGGCTGGGGAAAGGGTCCTACGAGCAGTACTTC. It codes for CASSLEGMGLGKGSYEQYF.

The chain is built from TRBV6-5 and TRBJ2-3, with TRBD2 identical over 7 bases. This CDR3 spans 13 amino acids. From germline, CDR1 is MNHEY and CDR2 SVGAGI. After removal of 9 bases from V and 2 bases from J, the junction contained 5 bases not matched to a gene. The CDR3 DNA sequence: TGTGCCAGAGAGCGGGACTACACAGATACGCAGTATTTT. It codes for CARERDYTDTQYF.

The chain employs TRBV5-5 and TRBJ1-2; the D gene is possibly TRBD1 (6 bases). Germline CDR1 reads SGHKS; CDR2 reads YYEKEE (reference sequence). This CDR3 region has 14 residues. The V and J ends lost 2 bases and 2 bases respectively, with 10 bases between them. For the CDR3, the DNA is TGTGCCAGCAGCTTCTACGGACAGAACTATGGCTACACCTTC. Protein sequence: CASSFYGQNYGYTF.

The chain is built from TRBV2 and TRBJ2-7; a weak D match, TRBD2 (5 bases). CDR1 and CDR2 from the germline V gene are SNHLY and FYNNEI. This CDR3 is 15 amino acids long. V dropped 2 bases and J dropped 1 base, with 12 bases sitting between them. CDR3 sequence: CASSEKRTPSYEQYF. As DNA, the CDR3 is TGTGCCAGCAGTGAAAAAAGGACTCCATCCTACGAGCAGTACTTC.

By proportion, this clone is medium-sized. V is TRBV6-1 and J is TRBJ2-1; D may be TRBD2 (5 bases). There are 14 residues in the CDR3. Trimming left V 5 bases short and J 7 bases short, with 15 bases between. Germline V gene data show CDR1 as MNHNS and CDR2 as SASEGT. In nucleotides, the CDR3 is TGTGCCAGCAGTCCGGGGATCGGCTTTAATGAGCAGTTCTTC. Its translation is CASSPGIGFNEQFF.

The CDR3 DNA sequence: TGTGCTACTCAAGAGGGGGGCGTAAGAAACATTCAGTACTTC. Its protein is CATQEGGVRNIQYF. The chain carries TRBV2 and TRBJ2-4; D tentatively reads TRBD1 or TRBD2 (6 bases each). The CDR3 covers 14 residues. Germline CDR1 reads SNHLY; CDR2 reads FYNNEI.

The DNA for the CDR3 is TGTGCCAGGAACCCGGACGGAGAAAGCACAGATACGCAGTATTTT. Its protein is CARNPDGESTDTQYF. The chain is built from TRBV19 and TRBJ2-3; D remains ambiguous. Germline-derived CDR1 and CDR2 are LNHDA and SQIVND (reference sequence). V gave up 9 bases and J gave up 0 bases, with 16 bases separating them. This CDR3 has 15 residues.

Only one count was recorded for this clone. V gene TRBV28 combines with J gene TRBJ1-2; TRBD1 matches 7 bases. This CDR3 spans 16 amino acids. V lost 8 bases and J lost 7; bases outside the gene matches: 19. Looked up from germline, CDR1 is MDHEN and CDR2 is SYDVKM. In nucleotides, the CDR3 is TGTGCCAGCGCGGTGGGAGGGGGCGACCCCCCTGGTGGCTACACCTTC. It is translated as CASAVGGGDPPGGYTF.

The chain employs TRBV7-9 and TRBJ1-6, with TRBD1 as a possible D gene (6 bases). CDR3 length: 16 amino acids. The V gene lost 1 base and the J gene lost 9 bases, with 16 bases spanning the gap. Germline V gene lookup returns CDR1 SEHNR and CDR2 FQNEAQ (reference sequence). CDR3 amino acids: CASSLGQGPAVSPLHF. CDR3 DNA sequence: TGTGCCAGCAGCTTAGGGCAGGGGCCGGCGGTTTCACCCCTCCACTTT.

The V call is TRBV28, the J call TRBJ2-3; 10 bases map to TRBD2. Trimming took 2 bases from V and 4 from J; bases not matched to a gene: 3. The CDR3 totals 15 residues. Germline V gives CDR1 MDHEN, CDR2 SYDVKM. The CDR3 here is CASSLSGGAADTQYF. Written as DNA, the CDR3 is TGTGCCAGCAGTTTAAGCGGGGGGGCCGCAGATACGCAGTATTTT. The full variable domain, with the rest looked up from reference TRBV28 and TRBJ2-3, is DVKVTQSSRYLVKRTGEKVFLECVQDMDHENMFWYRQDPGLGLRLIYFSYDVKMKEKGDIPEGYSVSREKKERFSLILESASTNQTSMYLCASSLSGGAADTQYFGPGTRLTVL.

The chain uses TRBV9 and TRBJ2-5, with 13 bases identical to TRBD2. Germline V gives CDR1 SGDLS, CDR2 YYNGEE. CDR3 length: 18 residues. V lost 3 bases, J lost 5 bases, and 13 bases stayed unmatched. The CDR3 nucleotides are TGTGCCAGCAGCGCTGGGGCACTAGCGGGGGGGCCGGGTGAGACCCAGTACTTC. This gives the protein CASSAGALAGGPGETQYF.

V is TRBV11-2 and J is TRBJ2-7, with a possible D match to TRBD1 (6 bases). The CDR3 is 13 residues long. V dropped 5 bases and J dropped 6 bases, with 14 bases sitting between them. Germline lookup yields CDR1 SGHAT and CDR2 FQNNGV. CDR3 region: CASSGSQGFEQYF. In DNA, the CDR3 is TGTGCCAGCAGCGGTTCACAGGGTTTCGAGCAGTACTTC. The variable domain in full, with the rest retrieved from reference TRBV11-2 and TRBJ2-7, is EAGVAQSPRYKIIEKRQSVAFWCNPISGHATLYWYQQILGQGPKLLIQFQNNGVVDDSQLPKDRFSAERLKGVDSTLKIQPAKLEDSAVYLCASSGSQGFEQYFGPGTRLTVT.

The chain is built from TRBV27 and TRBJ1-5; possible D gene TRBD1, 5 bases. This CDR3 region has 14 residues. CDR1 MNHEY and CDR2 SMNVEV come from the germline V gene (reference sequence). V gave up 5 bases and J gave up 5 bases, with 13 bases separating them. DNA of the CDR3: TGTGCCAGCAGTCCGGCGGAGGGGTATCAGCCCCAGCATTTT. Its translation: CASSPAEGYQPQHF.

This chain connects TRBV14 to TRBJ2-5; 8 positions match TRBD2. This CDR3 has 14 amino acids. V lost 1 base, J lost 3 bases, and 1 base stayed unmatched. Germline-derived CDR1 and CDR2 are SGHDN and FVKESK. The CDR3 spells CASSQAGLEETQYF. The CDR3 coding sequence is TGTGCCAGCAGCCAAGCGGGACTAGAAGAGACCCAGTACTTC.